Each of the 5 T cell receptor beta chains below was sequenced from the same sample in a study of chemoradiotherapy in HPV16-positive cancers. Profiling relied on immunoSEQ multiplex PCR, and the TCRdb table lists in-frame clones only, not all of them. The table includes some 1,800 clones, 75% to 90% detected once. The specimen was tumor tissue, collected from a patient who underwent chemoradiotherapy. The receptors derive from a human donor with HPV-associated anogenital cancer.

The CDR3 DNA sequence: TGTGCCAGCAGCTCTGACGGAGCCGGGGAGCTGTTTTTT. Protein sequence: CASSSDGAGELFF. The chain recombines TRBV5-4 with TRBJ2-2; D not certain. This CDR3 is 13 amino acids long. Germline CDR1 and CDR2: SGHNT and YYREEE (reference sequence). The ends were cut back, 3 bases at V and 6 bases at J, with 9 bases in the middle.

Only one count was recorded for this clone. The chain links TRBV5-5 to TRBJ1-2; TRBD1 agrees at 9 bases. With V trimmed by 4 bases and J by 8 bases, 9 bases remained unmatched. Germline values: CDR1 SGHKS, CDR2 YYEKEE (reference sequence). The CDR3 length is 14 residues. DNA of the CDR3: TGTGCCAGCAGCGCCTTACAGGGGGCGATCGGCTACACCTTC. Translation: CASSALQGAIGYTF.

The chain has TRBV18 and TRBJ1-5; D possibly corresponds to TRBD1 (5 bases). With 3 bases removed from V and 2 bases from J, the gap between germline ends came to 11 bases. The germline gives CDR1 KGHSH, CDR2 LQKENI. The CDR3 runs 15 residues. The CDR3 region has the DNA TGTGCCAGCTCACCGACAGCGGACGGCAATCAGCCCCAGCATTTT. This codes for CASSPTADGNQPQHF.

The rearrangement joins TRBV29-1 to TRBJ2-7, with D uncertain. CDR3 length: 13 amino acids. The V gene lost 5 bases and the J gene lost 0 bases, with 11 bases spanning the gap. Germline values: CDR1 SQVTM, CDR2 ANQGSEA. The CDR3 DNA sequence: TGCAGCGTTAGGACGGAGAGCTCCTACGAGCAGTACTTC. This gives the protein CSVRTESSYEQYF.

The chain is built from TRBV5-5 and TRBJ2-2, with a tentative D call TRBD1 (6 bases). This CDR3 spans 17 amino acids. CDR1 is SGHKS, CDR2 YYEKEE, per germline (reference sequence). Trimming stripped 4 bases from V and 3 bases from J, with 19 bases between. This chain's CDR3 is CASSQPPGAPDTGELFF. As DNA, the CDR3 is TGTGCCAGCAGCCAGCCCCCAGGGGCGCCTGACACCGGGGAGCTGTTTTTT.